This TCR beta chain originates from a study of cytomegalovirus exposure and HLA in healthy donors. Turning to the study itself: Among around 400 genotyped donors, about 80% fell in the Caucasian-associated ancestry cluster.

Study-level findings and limits: Rarity marked most TCR sequences, yet some public TCRs occurred in many donors. Later analysis demonstrated an association between a missense DCLRE1C variant and TCR beta V- and J-gene trimming.

This clone was detected once. Its target is unknown. The germline gives CDR1 SGHRS, CDR2 YFSETQ. This CDR3 has 14 amino acids. Trimming took off 3 bases at V and 7 bases at J, with 16 bases between the two ends. This PCR relied on a set of 60 Vbeta primers and 13 Jbeta primers. Repertoires were generated with immunoSEQ multiplex PCR, while TCRdb's copy carries only in-frame clones and drops some. The table shows about 90,000 clones, with roughly 84% occurring only once. The V call is TRBV5-1, the J call TRBJ1-1, with D possibly matching TRBD1 (6 bases). Sequencing input: PBMCs. The receptor's source is a man in his thirties or forties in good health and CMV-seronegative. The CDR3 bases are TGCGCCAGCAGCTCCCTGGGGGGAGGGGGTGAAGCTTTCTTT. This codes for CASSSLGGGGEAFF.